The 25 T cell receptor beta chains listed next were all sequenced from one sample in a study of PD-L1 blockade in urothelial cancer. This table comes from immunoSEQ multiplex PCR, and its TCRdb copy is limited to in-frame clones, with some not included. The sample consists of about 23,000 clones, about 90% of them appearing once. Stated time point: peripheral blood 6 weeks after treatment start. The source material was PBMCs, sampled around atezolizumab (anti-PD-L1) treatment. The receptors were gathered from a woman aged 55-70 years with urothelial cancer.

V and J are TRBV4-2 and TRBJ2-2; 10 bases align to TRBD1. Unmatched junction bases numbered 4, after V lost 3 bases and J lost 0 bases. CDR3 length equals 17 residues. Looked up from germline, CDR1 is LGHNA and CDR2 is YNFKEQ. CDR3 residues: CASSQRQGAPNTGELFF. The CDR3 DNA reads as TGTGCCAGCAGCCAGAGACAGGGGGCTCCGAACACCGGGGAGCTGTTTTTT.

The chain has TRBV19 and TRBJ2-7; a weak D match, TRBD1 (5 bases). V was cut by 1 base and J by 5 bases, with 18 bases left in between. Germline V gene lookup returns CDR1 LNHDA and CDR2 SQIVND (reference sequence). The CDR3 runs 16 residues. The CDR3 sequence is CASSIGGRVTINEQYF. CDR3 in DNA: TGTGCCAGTAGTATAGGCGGCAGGGTTACGATCAACGAGCAGTACTTC. Looking up the rest from reference TRBV19 and TRBJ2-7 gives the full variable domain: DGGITQSPKYLFRKEGQNVTLSCEQNLNHDAMYWYRQDPGQGLRLIYYSQIVNDFQKGDIAEGYSVSREKKESFPLTVTSAQKNPTAFYLCASSIGGRVTINEQYFGPGTRLTVT.

The chain combines TRBV10-2 with TRBJ2-6; 11 bases are shared with TRBD1. V lost 6 bases, J lost 1 base, and 2 bases stayed unmatched. The CDR3 runs to 16 residues. Germline V gives CDR1 WSHSY, CDR2 SAAADI. The CDR3, as DNA: TGCGCCAGCAGGGGACAGGGGGTATCTGGGGCCAACGTCCTGACTTTC. Its translation is CASRGQGVSGANVLTF.

The chain employs TRBV18 and TRBJ2-5; D not certain. Germline CDR1 and CDR2: KGHSH and LQKENI. Trimming took off 2 bases at V and 5 bases at J, with 9 bases between the two ends. The CDR3 runs to 13 residues. The CDR3 loop reads CASSPLPVETQYF. In DNA form, the CDR3 reads TGTGCCAGCTCACCATTGCCAGTGGAGACCCAGTACTTC.

This sequence joins TRBV4-2 and TRBJ1-2; TRBD1 matches at 7 bases. The CDR3 is made up of 15 amino acids. Germline CDR1 is LGHNA and CDR2 is YNFKEQ. V shed 3 bases and J 0 bases; nucleotides not matched to a gene: 4. CDR3 in amino acids: CASSQPGQTNYGYTF. DNA for the CDR3: TGTGCCAGCAGCCAGCCGGGACAGACTAACTATGGCTACACCTTC.

The chain has TRBV5-6 and TRBJ1-1, with a weak D call TRBD1 (6 bases). The length of the CDR3 is 15 residues. The ends were cut back, 0 bases at V and 5 bases at J, with 14 bases in the middle. CDR1 and CDR2 from the germline V gene are SGHDT and YYEEEE. The CDR3 bases are TGTGCCAGCAGCTTGGCGGGCAGGGGAAGGACTGAAGCTTTCTTT. Its translation is CASSLAGRGRTEAFF.

Only a few counts were recorded for this clone. This sequence joins TRBV23-1 and TRBJ2-7, with 10 bases fitting TRBD1. TRBV23-1 is an ORF, with its function uncertain. The CDR3 length is 17 residues. Trimming removed 4 bases from V and 0 bases from J; junction bases left unmatched: 9. The CDR3 loop reads CASSRYRDRGNSYEQYF. The CDR3, as DNA: TGCGCCAGCAGTCGGTACCGGGACAGGGGCAACTCCTACGAGCAGTACTTC.

The chain is built from TRBV4-2 and TRBJ1-4, with 11 bases lining up with TRBD1. This CDR3 is built from 15 residues. CDR1 is LGHNA, CDR2 YNFKEQ, per germline. V trimming: 1 base; J trimming: 8 bases; junction bases outside the gene matches: 3. The CDR3 spells CASSQGTGGGEKLFF. The CDR3, as DNA: TGTGCCAGCAGCCAAGGGACAGGGGGCGGGGAAAAACTGTTTTTT.

As concerns this clone: The junction does not match germline at one end; this may be a read error. The chain couples TRBV18 to TRBJ2-7; tentatively, D is TRBD2 (5 bases). Germline CDR1 KGHSH, CDR2 LQKENI. The CDR3 is made up of 13 amino acids. The CDR3 bases are TGTGCCAGCTCACCCCTGGCTAGCTACAAGCAGTACTTC. This translates into CASSPLASYKQYF. The full variable domain, its missing parts supplied by reference TRBV18 and TRBJ2-7, is NAGVMQNPRHLVRRRGQEARLRCSPMKGHSHVYWYRQLPEEGLKFMVYLQKENIIDESGMPKERFSAEFPKEGPSILRIQQVVRGDSAAYFCASSPLASYKQYFGPGTRLTVT.

The chain couples TRBV2 to TRBJ2-5; D may be TRBD2 (6 bases). V was shortened by 7 bases and J by 5 bases, with 11 bases between the two germline ends. The germline gives CDR1 SNHLY, CDR2 FYNNEI. The CDR3 consists of 12 residues. Written as DNA, the CDR3 is TGTGCCAGCACCCGGGCGGGGGAGACCCAGTACTTC. As protein: CASTRAGETQYF.

The chain recombines TRBV29-1 with TRBJ2-3, with 7 positions matching TRBD1. Losses at the gene ends were 6 bases for V and 1 base for J; bases not matched to a gene: 7. The germline V gene encodes CDR1 SQVTM and CDR2 ANQGSEA. The CDR3 has 14 amino acids. The CDR3 DNA reads as TGCAGCGTCGACAGGGATGATGGCACAGATACGCAGTATTTT. This gives the protein CSVDRDDGTDTQYF.

CDR3 in DNA: TGTGCCAGCAGTGAAGCCGACAGGGGGCAAGTCCAGCATTTT. This codes for CASSEADRGQVQHF. J is TRBJ1-5 and V is TRBV2; 10 positions agree with TRBD1. This CDR3 has 14 residues. The V and J ends lost 0 bases and 12 bases, in that order; junction bases with no gene match: 5. The V gene's germline CDR1 is SNHLY and CDR2 FYNNEI.

The gene calls are TRBV23-1 and TRBJ2-3; TRBD1 is a possible D gene (6 bases). TRBV23-1 is flagged as an ORF with uncertain function. This CDR3 is 14 amino acids long. Trimming took 3 bases from V and 2 from J, leaving 9 bases between them. CDR3 DNA sequence: TGCGCCAGCAGTCAGGACAGTGACACAGATACGCAGTATTTT. It yields the protein CASSQDSDTDTQYF.

This clone was found once. The chain recombines TRBV28 with TRBJ1-1; 7 bases align to TRBD1. Germline V gene data show CDR1 as MDHEN and CDR2 as SYDVKM. V shed 3 bases and J 3 bases; nucleotides not matched to a gene: 1. This CDR3 is built from 13 residues. The DNA of the CDR3 is TGTGCCAGCAGTTTGGGACAGTACACTGAAGCTTTCTTT. Its protein product is CASSLGQYTEAFF.

J is TRBJ2-5 and V is TRBV7-7; 12 bases fit TRBD1. Germline CDR1 reads SSHAT; CDR2 reads FNYEAQ (reference sequence). CDR3 length equals 17 residues. Germline trimming cut 3 bases from V and 5 bases from J; bases unmatched to any gene: 10. The chain's CDR3 is CASSFGRRDRGLETQYF. The CDR3 DNA follows: TGTGCCAGCAGCTTTGGGAGACGGGACAGGGGGCTTGAGACCCAGTACTTC.

The chain employs TRBV19 and TRBJ2-7; 7 bases align to TRBD2. V trimming: 5 bases; J trimming: 3 bases; junction bases outside the gene matches: 4. The CDR3 sequence is 13 residues long. Germline CDR1 LNHDA, CDR2 SQIVND (reference sequence). CDR3 bases: TGTGCCAGTAGTCCTAGCGGACTCTACGAGCAGTACTTC. Translation: CASSPSGLYEQYF.

The chain employs TRBV13 and TRBJ2-7; D ambiguous. The CDR3 consists of 15 residues. The ends were cut back, 0 bases at V and 5 bases at J, with 14 bases in the middle. CDR1 is PRHDT and CDR2 is FYEKMQ in the germline V gene (reference sequence). CDR3 in amino acids: CASSLGRSRVNEQYF. For the CDR3, the DNA is TGTGCCAGCAGCTTAGGCCGGAGCCGGGTAAACGAGCAGTACTTC.

This clone showed up just once. CDR3 DNA sequence: TGTGCCAGCAGTTATGGTCCGGGACAGAACACCGGGGAGCTGTTTTTT. Protein product: CASSYGPGQNTGELFF. The chain links TRBV6-5 to TRBJ2-2; weak D call: TRBD1 (6 bases). CDR3 length: 16 residues. V shed 3 bases and J shed 1 base, with 12 bases lying between them. From germline, CDR1 is MNHEY and CDR2 SVGAGI.

There are a few counts of this clone. CDR3 coding DNA: TGTGCCAGCAGTTTAAAATGGGACAGGGGCGTCTATGGCTACACCTTC. Its translation is CASSLKWDRGVYGYTF. The chain carries TRBV27 and TRBJ1-2, with TRBD1 matching over 10 bases. The CDR3 contains 16 residues. V lost 2 bases to trimming and J lost 4 bases; unmatched junction nucleotides: 7. Germline CDR1 reads MNHEY; CDR2 reads SMNVEV (reference sequence).

This chain links TRBV4-3 with TRBJ2-7; TRBD2 aligns across 12 bases. This CDR3 is built from 18 residues. V was clipped by 0 bases and J by 3 bases; unmatched bases: 9. Germline CDR1 is LGHNA and CDR2 is YSLEER. The CDR3 here is CASSQDLTGLAGLYEQYF. CDR3 nucleotides: TGCGCCAGCAGCCAAGATTTAACGGGACTAGCGGGTCTCTACGAGCAGTACTTC.

This chain uses TRBV5-4 with TRBJ1-2, with 8 bases matching TRBD1. The CDR3 is 14 amino acids. Per the germline V gene, CDR1 is SGHNT and CDR2 is YYREEE (reference sequence). The ends lost 1 base at V and 4 bases at J; junction bases unmatched: 3. This CDR3 is CASSLSGGVYGYTF. For the CDR3, the DNA is TGTGCCAGCAGCTTGTCAGGGGGCGTCTATGGCTACACCTTC.

V is TRBV2 and J is TRBJ2-5, with a tentative D call TRBD1 (5 bases). The CDR3 extends over 15 amino acids. Between the trimmed V and J ends, which lost 1 base and 4 bases, there was a span of 13 bases. Germline loops: CDR1 SNHLY, CDR2 FYNNEI. The CDR3 region has the DNA TGTGCCAGCAGTGAAGGTCAGGGTTTAGGAGAGACCCAGTACTTC. It is translated as CASSEGQGLGETQYF.

This chain links TRBV19 with TRBJ2-5; D perhaps matches TRBD2 (5 bases). The CDR3 runs 13 residues. V dropped 3 bases and J dropped 5 bases, with 10 bases sitting between them. The germline V gene has CDR1 LNHDA and CDR2 SQIVND (reference sequence). CDR3 protein: CASSIARDETQYF. The CDR3 coding sequence is TGTGCCAGTAGTATCGCGAGGGATGAGACCCAGTACTTC.

The rearrangement joins TRBV2 to TRBJ2-5, with 12 positions matching TRBD1. V was clipped by 5 bases and J by 5 bases; unmatched bases: 3. From germline, CDR1 is SNHLY and CDR2 FYNNEI. The CDR3 is made up of 14 amino acids. The CDR3 loop is CASSRDRGPETQYF. The CDR3 DNA follows: TGTGCCAGCAGTCGGGACAGGGGGCCGGAGACCCAGTACTTC.

J is TRBJ2-1 and V is TRBV7-3; TRBD2 matches 7 bases. The CDR3 totals 13 residues. Germline CDR1 and CDR2: SGHTA and FQGTGA. Trimming at V came to 2 bases and at J to 6 bases, leaving 1 base not matched to a gene. CDR3 sequence reads: CASSLGGGNEQFF. In nucleotides, the CDR3 is TGTGCCAGCAGCTTAGGCGGGGGCAATGAGCAGTTCTTC.